This TCR beta chain was profiled in a study of shared clonotypes between healthy human individuals (dated by TCRdb to between 2020 and 2021). A note on the overall study: Three men and two women, aged 18 to 49 years, made up the cohort. For each donor, three plates each were used for CD4 naive and CD4 memory, two plates were used for CD8 naive, and one plate was used for CD8 memory. Each donor's leukapheresis produced roughly between roughly 0.9 and 8.9 billion PBMCs. To estimate repertoire size and how much clonotypes are shared between individuals, the study performed deep sequencing of blood TCR repertoires from a few healthy adults. To increase sequencing depth and limit assay-specific biases, different laboratories used diverse techniques to prepare libraries and sequence TCR repertoires. Summary of the overall study and its limitations: Larger estimated clonotype richness was generally found for naive subsets than for memory subsets. Sampling was restricted to blood, and TCR repertoires in tissues likely differ from the TCR repertoires found in blood. Incomplete sequencing was indicated by rarefaction of sorted-subset datasets, despite the large sequencing depth. Pairwise subsampling led to the expectation that sequencing depth would affect the degree of clonotype sharing among donors. When a handful of donors were compared, the shared fraction of clonotypes was around 5% for naive CD4, roughly 3.3% for naive CD8, more than 2% for memory CD4, and 0.35% to 0.5% for memory CD8. The genetic and exposure-history diversity represented was limited by the small number of donors. Compared with non-shared clonotypes, clonotypes shared by all four sorted-subset donors had higher generation probabilities.

Including cysteine and phenylalanine, the CDR3 has 15 amino acids. The DNA shown is the 45-base CDR3, in frame from base 1. From a lookup of the germline V gene (reference sequence), CDR1 and CDR2 are GTSNPN and SVGIG. Trimming takes 4 bases off V and 6 bases off J; junction bases not matched to a gene: 10. As for this clone: What this receptor recognizes is not known. No quality values exist for individual bases; no much larger clone is one base distant.

TCR CDR3 regions were amplified from genomic DNA by multiplex PCR using the deep immunoSEQ assay. Genomic DNA extracted from each cell subset was distributed evenly over all wells of several immunoSEQ 96-well plates, and each plate served as one replicate. Each replicate PCR for sorted subsets received roughly 0.2 ug genomic DNA, equal to 30,000 or so T cell genomes. Purified libraries were quantified with a Qubit 3.0 fluorometer, sized on a Bioanalyzer 2100, and re-quantified with the KAPA Library Quantification kit. Every immunoSEQ 96-well plate was sequenced on a dedicated single-read 150-cycle Illumina NextSeq 550 flow cell. In the paper's pipeline: The immunoSEQ output contained only junctional sequences without quality scores, so filtering could not match that applied to full-length reads. Sequences were annotated with PyIR, a Python wrapper for IgBLAST v1.9, and V/J genes and CDR3 were assigned using IMGT germline references. Any read was removed if the V/J assignment was weak (E-value above 1e-6), the CDR3 was missing, or the read contained stop codons, out-of-frame junctions, or ambiguous translated residues. V3J clonotypes were defined as sequences sharing an identical inferred V gene, J gene, and CDR3 amino acid sequence. Percentage overlap between repertoires was computed as shared unique clonotypes divided by the size of the smaller repertoire. RTK rarefaction, the Chao1 estimator, and Recon v2.1 estimates of unobserved clonotypes were used to assess repertoire richness. For all TCRbeta clonotypes obtained by the gDNA method from a handful of donors, generation probabilities were computed with OLGA. Drawn from immuneACCESS, this table holds only the in-frame rearrangements with V and J called that TCRdb kept. Clones are partly lost; checked studies trace under half to an unresolved V gene and leave the rest unexplained. The DNA gave D and trimming, while V, J and clone size come from that table. The sample table holds fewer than 3 million clones, of which about nine tenths were seen once. The biggest ten clones account for about 0.41% of the sample.

The donors were healthy, HIV-negative adults who had no recently reported acute infections or vaccinations. All donors were Caucasian adults living in Nashville, Tennessee, USA. CD4+ T cells were enriched by magnetic negative selection, after which naive cells were positively selected on CD45RA and the negative fraction was taken as the memory subset. Blood was collected by leukapheresis, and PBMCs were isolated by Ficoll-Histopaque density gradient centrifugation and then cryopreserved in liquid nitrogen vapor phase. Analytical flow cytometry was used to check the purity and quantity of each magnetically sorted T cell population. Genomic DNA was isolated from each sorted fraction and quantified by UV absorbance on a Nanodrop 2000c.

In this chain, TRBV30 is recombined with TRBJ1-5, and TRBD1 aligns with 9 junction nucleotides. Source material: naive CD4+ T cells from PBMCs. This sample's cell subset or site label indicates: CD45RA+ positively selected. The sequence came from a young man in good health. Some clones in this sample may be carry-over from other donors' samples. The CDR3 corresponds to CAWTRQGDPSQPQHF. DNA sequence: TGTGCCTGGACCAGACAGGGGGATCCCAGTCAGCCCCAGCATTTT.